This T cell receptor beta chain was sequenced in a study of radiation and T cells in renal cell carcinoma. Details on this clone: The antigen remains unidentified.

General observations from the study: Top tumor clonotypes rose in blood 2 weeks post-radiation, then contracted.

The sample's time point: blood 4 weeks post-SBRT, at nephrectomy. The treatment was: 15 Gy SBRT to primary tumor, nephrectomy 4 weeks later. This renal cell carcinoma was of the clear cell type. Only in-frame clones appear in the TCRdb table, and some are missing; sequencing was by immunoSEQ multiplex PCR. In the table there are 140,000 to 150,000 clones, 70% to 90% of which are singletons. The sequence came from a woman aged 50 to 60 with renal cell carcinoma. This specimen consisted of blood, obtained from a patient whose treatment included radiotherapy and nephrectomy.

CDR3 nucleotide sequence: TGTGCCAGCAGAACCACCGGGCCAGATACGCAGTATTTT. It is translated as CASRTTGPDTQYF. The V gene is TRBV5-6, the J gene TRBJ2-3; no reliable D call. CDR1 and CDR2 (germline): SGHDT, YYEEEE. V gave up 5 bases and J gave up 4 bases, with 11 bases separating them. The CDR3 contains 13 residues. Full variable domain (rest looked up from reference TRBV5-6 and TRBJ2-3): DAGVTQSPTHLIKTRGQQVTLRCSPKSGHDTVSWYQQALGQGPQFIFQYYEEEERQRGNFPDRFSGHQFPNYSSELNVNALLLGDSALYLCASRTTGPDTQYFGPGTRLTVL.